The 28 T cell receptor beta chains in this list originate from one sample, sequenced in a study of CD8 T cells in ankylosing spondylitis. Study-wide findings and caveats: A TCR beta motif made of several highly homologous variants seemed typical of ankylosing spondylitis blood.

One entry per CDR3 protein, called by TCRdb with MiXCR from the 5' RACE reads. The sample shows a few hundred thousand distinct CDR3 sequences, 17% of them seen only once. Which antigens these TCRs recognize remains unknown. Specimen: blood, either unsorted or a sorted T cell fraction (not recorded which). These receptors came from a male donor with ankylosing spondylitis.

This clonotype has at least ten counts. This sequence joins TRBV6-1 and TRBJ1-2; 10 bases are a match to TRBD1. This CDR3 comprises 15 residues. The germline V gene encodes CDR1 MNHNS and CDR2 SASEGT. V shed 3 bases and J 1 base; nucleotides not matched to a gene: 2. CDR3 nucleotide sequence: TGTGCCAGCAGTGACCGGGACAGGGGTAACTATGGCTACACCTTC. Amino acids: CASSDRDRGNYGYTF.

This clonotype was observed a few times. The rearrangement links TRBV11-2 to TRBJ2-5; unclear D gene. Germline V lookup: CDR1 SGHAT, CDR2 FQNNGV. V dropped 1 base and J dropped 7 bases, with 19 bases sitting between them. This CDR3 is 16 amino acids long. The DNA of the CDR3 is TGTGCCAGCAGCTTAGCGGGCAGCGCCCTTAGTGTGACCCAGTACTTC. This sequence encodes CASSLAGSALSVTQYF.

V is TRBV2 and J is TRBJ2-1; TRBD2 matches at 14 bases. J gave up 4 bases and V 4 bases, and 6 bases lay outside the gene matches. The CDR3 contains 17 residues. Germline V gene data show CDR1 as SNHLY and CDR2 as FYNNEI. The CDR3 DNA follows: TGTGCCAGCAGTGGGGGGACTAGCGGGGGACTATACAATGAGCAGTTCTTC. Protein: CASSGGTSGGLYNEQFF.

The chain has TRBV7-9 and TRBJ1-5; D gene ambiguous. Trimming removed 6 bases at V and 2 bases at J, with 14 bases between. CDR3 length equals 15 residues. The germline V gene has CDR1 SEHNR and CDR2 FQNEAQ (reference sequence). Written as DNA, the CDR3 is TGTGCCAGCAGTACGGAAGGGCTGGGCAATCAGCCCCAGCATTTT. Translation gives CASSTEGLGNQPQHF.

This clonotype came up a few times. The J gene is TRBJ2-7, the V gene TRBV20-1; weak D call: TRBD2 (5 bases). Trimming took off 0 bases at V and 0 bases at J, with 12 bases between the two ends. The CDR3 extends over 15 amino acids. Germline V CDR1 and CDR2: DFQATT, SNEGSKA (reference sequence). The CDR3 DNA sequence: TGCAGTGCTAGAGATTCCCGGACTCTCTCCTACGAGCAGTACTTC. Translated, it gives CSARDSRTLSYEQYF.

This clonotype appeared a few times. The chain is built from TRBV27 and TRBJ2-2; 9 positions match TRBD1. The V and J ends lost 5 bases and 3 bases, in that order; junction bases with no gene match: 10. In germline, CDR1 is MNHEY, CDR2 SMNVEV (reference sequence). The CDR3 length is 17 residues. The CDR3 DNA reads as TGTGCCAGCAGTCGAAACCGGGGACAGGGCGACACCGGGGAGCTGTTTTTT. The encoded protein is CASSRNRGQGDTGELFF.

The sample holds a few counts of this clonotype. The rearrangement joins TRBV29-1 to TRBJ1-1; D unclear. Deletions cut 4 bases from V and 6 bases from J, with 15 bases between. The V gene's germline CDR1 is SQVTM and CDR2 ANQGSEA. This CDR3 is 13 amino acids long. CDR3 in amino acids: CSVGPGVGAEAFF. The CDR3 DNA reads as TGCAGCGTTGGACCCGGCGTGGGAGCTGAAGCTTTCTTT.

The rearrangement joins TRBV10-1 to TRBJ1-1; D may be TRBD1 (6 bases). The CDR3 runs to 13 residues. In germline, CDR1 is WNHNN, CDR2 SYGVQD (reference sequence). Trimming stripped 10 bases from V and 3 bases from J, with 15 bases between. The CDR3 is CATQDRMDTEAFF. The CDR3, as DNA: TGCGCCACCCAGGACAGAATGGACACTGAAGCTTTCTTT.

This clonotype has ten or more counts. The V gene is TRBV24-1, the J gene TRBJ2-3, with D possibly called TRBD1 or TRBD2 (6 bases each). Looked up from germline, CDR1 is KGHDR and CDR2 is SFDVKD. CDR3 length: 14 residues. The V and J ends lost 8 bases and 2 bases respectively, with 13 bases between them. The CDR3 here is CATTPGAATDTQYF. The CDR3, as DNA: TGTGCCACCACCCCGGGGGCAGCCACAGATACGCAGTATTTT.

The chain is built from TRBV29-1 and TRBJ2-5; D possibly corresponds to TRBD2 (5 bases). Germline loops: CDR1 SQVTM, CDR2 ANQGSEA. The length of the CDR3 is 14 residues. Trimming left V 5 bases short and J 0 bases short, with 13 bases between. Here the CDR3 reads CSVLQRRYQETQYF. CDR3 coding DNA: TGCAGCGTTCTGCAGCGGCGGTACCAAGAGACCCAGTACTTC.

In its sample, this clonotype was seen a few times. The rearrangement joins TRBV3-1 to TRBJ1-1, with a possible D match to TRBD1 (6 bases). The CDR3 has 17 amino acids. Trimming shortened V by 5 bases and J by 0 bases, and 19 bases separated the two germline ends. From germline, CDR1 is LGHDT and CDR2 YNNKEL (reference sequence). The CDR3 spells CASSYLPTGTMNTEAFF. For the CDR3, the DNA is TGTGCCAGCAGCTACCTACCAACAGGGACAATGAACACTGAAGCTTTCTTT.

CDR3 in DNA: TGTGCCAGCAGCCAATCCCCGACAGCTGACCAGCATTTT. Encoded protein: CASSQSPTADQHF. The chain has TRBV14 and TRBJ1-5; D may be TRBD1 (5 bases). Germline-derived CDR1 and CDR2 are SGHDN and FVKESK. V lost 2 bases to trimming and J lost 12 bases, with 14 bases between them. CDR3 length equals 13 residues.

This clonotype was counted between two and nine times. The chain carries TRBV7-8 and TRBJ1-1, with unresolved D. Germline V gene lookup returns CDR1 SGHVS and CDR2 FQNEAQ. This CDR3 comprises 14 residues. V lost 6 bases and J lost 3, with 14 bases in between. In DNA form, the CDR3 reads TGTGCCAGCAGTTGGAAAGTAACTTACACTGAAGCTTTCTTT. This codes for CASSWKVTYTEAFF.

This clonotype was found a few times. This rearrangement joins TRBV20-1 to TRBJ1-2, with 7 positions matching TRBD1. J was trimmed by 6 bases and V by 6 bases; bases with no gene match: 13. This CDR3 spans 14 amino acids. CDR1 DFQATT and CDR2 SNEGSKA come from the germline V gene (reference sequence). CDR3 nucleotide sequence: TGCAGTGCCCCTTTGACAGGGCCCACAAATGGCTACACCTTC. This translates into CSAPLTGPTNGYTF.

The table lists this clonotype with many counts. The V gene is TRBV20-1, the J gene TRBJ2-1, with a tentative D call TRBD1 (5 bases). Germline V gene data show CDR1 as DFQATT and CDR2 as SNEGSKA (reference sequence). This CDR3 is 12 amino acids long. V was shortened by 6 bases and J by 1 base, with 7 bases between the two germline ends. CDR3 residues: CSAYRSYNEQFF. CDR3 nucleotide sequence: TGCAGTGCATACAGGTCCTACAATGAGCAGTTCTTC.

This clonotype was detected only a few times. This sequence joins TRBV28 and TRBJ2-6; D is possibly TRBD1 or TRBD2 (5 bases each). Germline V gene sequence: CDR1 MDHEN, CDR2 SYDVKM. The V and J ends lost 6 bases and 1 base respectively, with 19 bases between them. The length of the CDR3 is 18 residues. CDR3 nucleotide sequence: TGTGCCAGCAGCGGGTCGGGGCACGGCTTGTCTGGGGCCAACGTCCTGACTTTC. This sequence encodes CASSGSGHGLSGANVLTF.

This clonotype was found many times. V gene TRBV12-3 or TRBV12-4 combines with J gene TRBJ1-2; 12 bases line up with TRBD1. V lost 6 bases and J lost 3; bases outside the gene matches: 5. The CDR3 contains 15 residues. The CDR3 bases are TGTGCCAGCAGCCCGGGACAGGGGGCCGACTATGGCTACACCTTC. This translates into CASSPGQGADYGYTF.

The chain recombines TRBV3-1 with TRBJ2-1; TRBD2 agrees at 11 bases. Germline V gives CDR1 LGHDT, CDR2 YNNKEL (reference sequence). The CDR3 runs to 16 residues. The V segment lost 3 bases and the J segment 7 bases; nucleotides outside the gene matches: 8. In DNA, the CDR3 is TGTGCCAGCAGCCAGGTTTTAGCGGGGGGGCGGAATGAGCAGTTCTTC. This sequence encodes CASSQVLAGGRNEQFF.

This clonotype has just a few counts. This rearrangement joins TRBV19 to TRBJ1-1; D unresolved. From germline, CDR1 is LNHDA and CDR2 SQIVND (reference sequence). Trimming pared 0 bases from V and 1 base from J, leaving 9 bases between. The CDR3 totals 15 residues. In DNA form, the CDR3 reads TGTGCCAGTAGTATAGATTGGTCCAAGAACACTGAAGCTTTCTTT. Translating gives CASSIDWSKNTEAFF.

This clonotype was picked up a small number of times. The gene calls are TRBV5-5 and TRBJ1-6; 7 bases match TRBD1. Germline CDR1 and CDR2: SGHKS and YYEKEE (reference sequence). The CDR3 runs 15 residues. The J segment lost 10 bases and the V segment lost 1 base, leaving 8 bases of the junction unmatched. The CDR3 loop is CASSLYWDSGSPLHF. The CDR3 nucleotides read TGTGCCAGCAGCTTGTATTGGGACAGCGGATCACCCCTCCACTTT.

The sample holds a few counts of this clonotype. This chain uses TRBV20-1 with TRBJ1-1; 8 bases match TRBD1. CDR3 length equals 13 residues. Per germline, CDR1 DFQATT and CDR2 SNEGSKA (reference sequence). V shed 3 bases and J 5 bases; nucleotides not matched to a gene: 5. The CDR3 region has the DNA TGCAGTGCTAGGGACAGGGTTAGTACTGAAGCTTTCTTT. Translating it yields CSARDRVSTEAFF.

The genes are TRBV3-1 and TRBJ1-6, with TRBD1 as a possible D gene (5 bases). Germline V gene data show CDR1 as LGHDT and CDR2 as YNNKEL (reference sequence). The CDR3 spans 15 residues. With 1 base removed from V and 9 bases from J, the gap between germline ends came to 13 bases. The CDR3 DNA follows: TGTGCCAGCAGCCAAGGCCGGGACCAAGCTTCACCCCTCCACTTT. Protein: CASSQGRDQASPLHF. The full variable domain, completed using reference TRBV3-1 and TRBJ1-6, is DTAVSQTPKYLVTQMGNDKSIKCEQNLGHDTMYWYKQDSKKFLKIMFSYNNKELIINETVPNRFSPKSPDKAHLNLHINSLELGDSAVYFCASSQGRDQASPLHFGNGTRLTVT.

This clonotype was seen only a few times. The chain uses TRBV3-1 and TRBJ2-3, with 8 bases identical to TRBD1. This CDR3 region has 14 residues. CDR1 is LGHDT and CDR2 is YNNKEL in the germline V gene (reference sequence). The V and J ends lost 4 bases and 9 bases, in that order; junction bases with no gene match: 9. The CDR3 coding sequence is TGTGCCAGCAGCCCCCAGACAGGGGTGCAGACGCAGTATTTT. It yields the protein CASSPQTGVQTQYF.

This clonotype was observed a handful of times. V gene TRBV6-1 combines with J gene TRBJ2-7; possibly TRBD2 for D (5 bases). CDR1 and CDR2 (germline): MNHNS, SASEGT. Trimming cost V 6 bases and J 9 bases, with 18 bases left between them. The CDR3 consists of 13 residues. This CDR3 reads CASSPIGEGWQYF. As DNA, the CDR3 is TGTGCCAGCAGCCCCATTGGTGAGGGCTGGCAGTACTTC.

This chain links TRBV7-9 with TRBJ2-7; TRBD2 matches at 12 bases. The CDR3 has 16 residues. J lost 2 bases, V lost 1 base, and 3 bases had no gene match. CDR1 is SEHNR and CDR2 is FQNEAQ in the germline V gene (reference sequence). The CDR3 region has the DNA TGTGCCAGCAGCTTAGGGACTAGCGGGACCCCCTACGAGCAGTACTTC. Its protein product is CASSLGTSGTPYEQYF.

The chain combines TRBV20-1 with TRBJ2-1; D gene uncertain. Germline CDR1 is DFQATT and CDR2 is SNEGSKA (reference sequence). This CDR3 contains 14 residues. Trimming took 1 base from V and 2 from J, leaving 9 bases between them. The CDR3 loop reads CSARAKRTYNEQFF. The DNA for the CDR3 is TGCAGTGCTAGAGCTAAGCGTACCTACAATGAGCAGTTCTTC.

The chain employs TRBV7-6 and TRBJ2-7; TRBD2 matches at 7 bases. The CDR3 has 16 amino acids. Germline CDR1 and CDR2: SGHVS and FNYEAQ. The V gene end was trimmed by 0 bases and the J gene end by 3 bases; junction bases not matched to a gene: 8. The CDR3 loop reads CASSLAFRGSFYEQYF. In nucleotides, the CDR3 is TGTGCCAGCAGCTTAGCGTTCCGCGGGAGCTTCTACGAGCAGTACTTC.

The table lists this clonotype with a few counts. This chain joins TRBV12-3 or TRBV12-4 and TRBJ1-6; TRBD1 matches at 7 bases. The CDR3 contains 12 residues. After removal of 5 bases from V and 16 bases from J, the junction contained 8 bases not matched to a gene. CDR3 protein: CASSGDSTKLHF. CDR3 sequence (DNA): TGTGCCAGCAGTGGGGACAGTACGAAACTCCACTTT.